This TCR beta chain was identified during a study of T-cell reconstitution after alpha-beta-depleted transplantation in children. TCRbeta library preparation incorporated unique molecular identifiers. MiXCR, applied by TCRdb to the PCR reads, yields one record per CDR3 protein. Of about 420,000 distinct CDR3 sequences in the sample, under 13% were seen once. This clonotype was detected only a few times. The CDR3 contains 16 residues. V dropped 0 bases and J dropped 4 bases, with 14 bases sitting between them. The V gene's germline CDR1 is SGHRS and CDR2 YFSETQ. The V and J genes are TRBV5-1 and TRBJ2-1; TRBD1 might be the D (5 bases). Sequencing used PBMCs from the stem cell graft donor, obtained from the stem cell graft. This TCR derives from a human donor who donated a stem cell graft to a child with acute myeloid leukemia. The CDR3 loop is CASSLAARVLYNEQFF. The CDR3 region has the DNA TGCGCCAGCAGCTTGGCCGCCAGGGTACTTTACAATGAGCAGTTCTTC.